Listed below are T cell receptor beta chains from one sample, sequenced in a study of T-cell reconstitution after alpha-beta-depleted transplantation in children. TCRdb ran MiXCR on the PCR reads and lists one entry per CDR3 protein. Here the sample spans fewer than 550,000 distinct CDR3 sequences, over 10% being singletons. Specimen: PBMCs, mostly from graft donor cells, collected 180 days after TCRalphabeta/CD19-depleted stem cell transplant. Receptors were obtained from a female patient aged 2 to 10 who had a stem cell transplant for aplastic anemia, so the T cells may come from the graft donor. The CDR3 runs from the conserved cysteine through the conserved F or W. The D gene is left open where the match is weak. Clone size is given for some rows only: seen once, a few or many times, or a class if the clone is expanded.

d_gene | abundance | j_gene | v_gene | CDR3aa | CDR3nt
TRBD1 | . | TRBJ1-1 | TRBV15 | CATRRQGASNTEAFF | TGTGCCACCCGAAGACAGGGGGCCTCGAACACTGAAGCTTTCTTT
. | few | TRBJ1-1 | TRBV7-2 | CASSLHGGGTEAFF | TGTGCCAGCAGCCTCCACGGGGGAGGCACTGAAGCTTTCTTT
TRBD2 | . | TRBJ2-4 | TRBV28 | CASRFKGTSGVKNIQYF | TGTGCCAGCAGATTTAAGGGGACTAGCGGGGTCAAAAACATTCAGTACTTC
. | few | TRBJ1-3 | TRBV2 | CASSEAGAYREWRNTIYF | TGTGCCAGCAGTGAAGCGGGGGCTTACAGGGAATGGAGAAACACCATATATTTT
. | few | TRBJ2-3 | TRBV7-2 | CASSLTGIYTDTQYF | TGTGCCAGCAGCTTAACGGGGATATACACAGATACGCAGTATTTT
. | . | TRBJ2-5 | TRBV11-3 | CASSLGGVWETQYF | TGTGCCAGCAGCTTAGGAGGGGTATGGGAGACCCAGTACTTC
TRBD1 | few | TRBJ2-7 | TRBV28 | CASWARDRGRAYEQYF | TGTGCCAGCTGGGCCCGGGACAGGGGACGTGCGTACGAGCAGTACTTC
TRBD2 | . | TRBJ2-7 | TRBV28 | CASRTTGTIYEQYF | TGTGCCAGCAGAACGACCGGGACTATCTACGAGCAGTACTTC
TRBD1 | . | TRBJ2-7 | TRBV7-9 | CASSLLGQGPYEQYF | TGTGCCAGCAGCTTACTTGGACAGGGGCCCTACGAGCAGTACTTC
. | many | TRBJ1-6 | TRBV12-3/TRBV12-4 | CASSLRDSPLHF | TGTGCCAGCAGCTTAAGGGATTCACCCCTCCACTTT
. | few | TRBJ2-4 | TRBV7-8 | CASSLEQKNIQYF | TGTGCCAGCAGCTTAGAACAGAAAAACATTCAGTACTTC
TRBD1 | many | TRBJ2-1 | TRBV20-1 | CSAWDSSYNEQFF | TGCAGTGCTTGGGACAGCTCCTACAATGAGCAGTTCTTC